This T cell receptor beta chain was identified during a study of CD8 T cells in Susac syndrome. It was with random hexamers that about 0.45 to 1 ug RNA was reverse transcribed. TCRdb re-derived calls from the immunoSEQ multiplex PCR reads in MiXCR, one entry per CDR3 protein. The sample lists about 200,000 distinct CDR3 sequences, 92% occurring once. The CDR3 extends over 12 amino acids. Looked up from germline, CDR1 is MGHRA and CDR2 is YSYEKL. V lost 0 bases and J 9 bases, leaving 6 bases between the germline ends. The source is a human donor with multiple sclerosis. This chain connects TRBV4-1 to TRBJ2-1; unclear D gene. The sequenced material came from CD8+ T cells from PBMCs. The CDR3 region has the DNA TGCGCCAGCAGCCAAGAGGACGGTGAGCAGTTCTTC. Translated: CASSQEDGEQFF.